Listed below are T cell receptor beta chains from one sample, sequenced in a study of T cell responses to AZD1222 COVID-19 vaccine. TCRdb's copy holds only in-frame clones and misses some; the assay was immunoSEQ multiplex PCR. The sample has roughly 85,000 clones, 88% seen once; the top ten hold about 4.8%. Sequences were derived from peripheral blood, sampled on day 0 of MenACWY control vaccination. The origin of the receptors is an adult in good health. Both conserved end residues are part of each CDR3. Each record gives: CDR3 DNA, CDR3 protein, D gene, V gene, clone size, J gene. D genes are given only for firm matches. Size values are once, few and many counts, or a class for expanded clones, and some rows have none.

CDR3nt: TGTGCCAGCTTCGACAGGGTTAACTATGGCTACACCTTC
CDR3aa: CASFDRVNYGYTF
d_gene: TRBD1
v_gene: TRBV19
abundance: NA
j_gene: TRBJ1-2

CDR3nt: TGTGCCAGCAGCTTAGTACCCGGACACACAAGCTCCTACGAGCAGTACTTC
CDR3aa: CASSLVPGHTSSYEQYF
d_gene: NA
v_gene: TRBV7-2
abundance: once
j_gene: TRBJ2-7

CDR3nt: TGTGCCAGCAGTACGGGCGGGGGCCGTATCTACGAGCAGTACTTC
CDR3aa: CASSTGGGRIYEQYF
d_gene: NA
v_gene: TRBV6-5
abundance: few
j_gene: TRBJ2-7

CDR3nt: TGTGCCAGCAGCCAATGGGACGGGAACACCGGGGAGCTGTTTTTT
CDR3aa: CASSQWDGNTGELFF
d_gene: NA
v_gene: TRBV7-9
abundance: NA
j_gene: TRBJ2-2

CDR3nt: TGTGCCAGCAGTCCCCCGGGACGGGTAAGCAATCAGCCCCAGCATTTT
CDR3aa: CASSPPGRVSNQPQHF
d_gene: NA
v_gene: TRBV6-2/TRBV6-3
abundance: NA
j_gene: TRBJ1-5

CDR3nt: TGTGCCAGCAGCTTAAAGGAGGGTATCTACAATGAGCAGTTCTTC
CDR3aa: CASSLKEGIYNEQFF
d_gene: NA
v_gene: TRBV7-3
abundance: NA
j_gene: TRBJ2-1

CDR3nt: TGTGCCAGCAGCTCACAGGGGAGGGATTCACCCCTCCACTTT
CDR3aa: CASSSQGRDSPLHF
d_gene: TRBD1
v_gene: TRBV5-6
abundance: once
j_gene: TRBJ1-6

CDR3nt: TGTGCCAGTAGTATAAGCTCTCTCTCTGGAAACACCATATATTTT
CDR3aa: CASSISSLSGNTIYF
d_gene: NA
v_gene: TRBV19
abundance: NA
j_gene: TRBJ1-3

CDR3nt: TGTGCCAGCAGCTCCCTCGGGCTTCGGGAGCAGTACTTC
CDR3aa: CASSSLGLREQYF
d_gene: NA
v_gene: TRBV7-9
abundance: NA
j_gene: TRBJ2-7

CDR3nt: TGTGCCTGGAGGACGGATAGCAATCAGCCCCAGCATTTT
CDR3aa: CAWRTDSNQPQHF
d_gene: NA
v_gene: TRBV30
abundance: once
j_gene: TRBJ1-5

CDR3nt: TGTGCCAGCAGCTTGGTTCAGGGTAGGGATTCACCCCTCCACTTT
CDR3aa: CASSLVQGRDSPLHF
d_gene: NA
v_gene: TRBV5-4
abundance: NA
j_gene: TRBJ1-6

CDR3nt: TGTGCCAGTAGTATAGGGACAGCCCACACAGATACGCAGTATTTT
CDR3aa: CASSIGTAHTDTQYF
d_gene: NA
v_gene: TRBV19
abundance: once
j_gene: TRBJ2-3

CDR3nt: TGTGCCAGCAGCTTGGCCAACTACGAGCAGTACTTC
CDR3aa: CASSLANYEQYF
d_gene: NA
v_gene: TRBV5-6
abundance: NA
j_gene: TRBJ2-7

CDR3nt: TGTGCCAGCAGTTTTGAGATGACTAGCGGGGGCTACGAGCAGTACTTC
CDR3aa: CASSFEMTSGGYEQYF
d_gene: TRBD2
v_gene: TRBV27
abundance: NA
j_gene: TRBJ2-7

CDR3nt: TGTGCCAGCTCACCCCAGGGACAGTTGAACACTGAAGCTTTCTTT
CDR3aa: CASSPQGQLNTEAFF
d_gene: TRBD1
v_gene: TRBV18
abundance: NA
j_gene: TRBJ1-1

CDR3nt: TGTGCCAGCAGTTCCCCAGGGAACACTGAAGCTTTCTTT
CDR3aa: CASSSPGNTEAFF
d_gene: NA
v_gene: TRBV12-3/TRBV12-4
abundance: NA
j_gene: TRBJ1-1

CDR3nt: TGTGCCAGCTCACCCAACCTGCACAATGAGCAGTTCTTC
CDR3aa: CASSPNLHNEQFF
d_gene: NA
v_gene: TRBV18
abundance: NA
j_gene: TRBJ2-1

CDR3nt: TGCGCCAGCAGCTTGGGACAGGCAACTAATGAAAAACTGTTTTTT
CDR3aa: CASSLGQATNEKLFF
d_gene: NA
v_gene: TRBV5-1
abundance: NA
j_gene: TRBJ1-4

CDR3nt: TGTGCCAGCAGCCCCGGACAGGGCTCTGGAAACACCATATATTTT
CDR3aa: CASSPGQGSGNTIYF
d_gene: TRBD1
v_gene: TRBV3-1/TRBV3-2
abundance: NA
j_gene: TRBJ1-3

CDR3nt: TGTGCCAGCAGCTTATATGCGAATTCCTACGAGCAGTACTTC
CDR3aa: CASSLYANSYEQYF
d_gene: NA
v_gene: TRBV5-6
abundance: NA
j_gene: TRBJ2-7

CDR3nt: TGCGCCAGCAGCTCGGGACTGGAGCCGCCCCAGTACTTC
CDR3aa: CASSSGLEPPQYF
d_gene: NA
v_gene: TRBV5-1
abundance: NA
j_gene: TRBJ2-5

CDR3nt: TGTGCCAGCAGCTTAGAGGGAGCGGCTTCCTACGAGCAGTACTTC
CDR3aa: CASSLEGAASYEQYF
d_gene: NA
v_gene: TRBV7-8
abundance: NA
j_gene: TRBJ2-7

CDR3nt: TGTGCCAGCAGTTTAGGAGGGGGATCCTATGGCTACACCTTC
CDR3aa: CASSLGGGSYGYTF
d_gene: NA
v_gene: TRBV27
abundance: NA
j_gene: TRBJ1-2

CDR3nt: TGTGCCAGTAGTATCTCACCGACGCTCTCTGGAAACACCATATATTTT
CDR3aa: CASSISPTLSGNTIYF
d_gene: NA
v_gene: TRBV19
abundance: NA
j_gene: TRBJ1-3

CDR3nt: TGTGCCAGCAGCGACAAAACAGGGGGCGCGTCAGATACGCAGTATTTT
CDR3aa: CASSDKTGGASDTQYF
d_gene: TRBD1
v_gene: TRBV9
abundance: NA
j_gene: TRBJ2-3

CDR3nt: TGTGCCAGCAGTTCACAGGGGGTCTATGGCTACACCTTC
CDR3aa: CASSSQGVYGYTF
d_gene: TRBD1
v_gene: TRBV12-3/TRBV12-4
abundance: NA
j_gene: TRBJ1-2

CDR3nt: TGTGCCAGCAGTCGCGCCAGGGGAATCGATTCACCCCTCCACTTT
CDR3aa: CASSRARGIDSPLHF
d_gene: NA
v_gene: TRBV6-5
abundance: NA
j_gene: TRBJ1-6

CDR3nt: TGTGCCAGCAGCTGGGACAGGGGGCTGCCCTACGAGCAGTACTTC
CDR3aa: CASSWDRGLPYEQYF
d_gene: TRBD1
v_gene: TRBV7-9
abundance: NA
j_gene: TRBJ2-7

CDR3nt: TGTGCCAGCAGCTACCGACAGGACTCCTACGAGCAGTACTTC
CDR3aa: CASSYRQDSYEQYF
d_gene: NA
v_gene: TRBV6-6
abundance: NA
j_gene: TRBJ2-7

CDR3nt: TGTGCCAGCAGCCAAGGACGTCGGGCCTTGAACACCGGGGAGCTGTTTTTT
CDR3aa: CASSQGRRALNTGELFF
d_gene: NA
v_gene: TRBV3-1/TRBV3-2
abundance: NA
j_gene: TRBJ2-2

CDR3nt: TGTGCCAGCAGTGAAGGGTCAGGGGGCTGGTATGGCTACACCTTC
CDR3aa: CASSEGSGGWYGYTF
d_gene: TRBD1
v_gene: TRBV6-1
abundance: once
j_gene: TRBJ1-2

CDR3nt: TGTGCCAGCAGTAAGGCCGCCGATGGCTACACCTTC
CDR3aa: CASSKAADGYTF
d_gene: NA
v_gene: TRBV5-6
abundance: NA
j_gene: TRBJ1-2

CDR3nt: TGTGCCAGCAGCTTCCGACAGGGGGGACCCAATGAGCAGTTCTTC
CDR3aa: CASSFRQGGPNEQFF
d_gene: TRBD1
v_gene: TRBV11-2
abundance: NA
j_gene: TRBJ2-1

CDR3nt: TGTGCCAGCAGCCCACGACAGTACACTGAAGCTTTCTTT
CDR3aa: CASSPRQYTEAFF
d_gene: NA
v_gene: TRBV11-2
abundance: once
j_gene: TRBJ1-1

CDR3nt: TGTGCCAGCAGTGCCCGGGACAGGGCAAATTCACCCCTCCACTTT
CDR3aa: CASSARDRANSPLHF
d_gene: TRBD1
v_gene: TRBV27
abundance: NA
j_gene: TRBJ1-6

CDR3nt: TGTGCCAGCAAACCGGGGGGGCCCGGGGAGCTGTTTTTT
CDR3aa: CASKPGGPGELFF
d_gene: TRBD2
v_gene: TRBV27
abundance: few
j_gene: TRBJ2-2

CDR3nt: TGCGCCAGCAGCTTGGAGGCGGGTAGGGGAGGTGAAAAACTGTTTTTT
CDR3aa: CASSLEAGRGGEKLFF
d_gene: NA
v_gene: TRBV5-1
abundance: NA
j_gene: TRBJ1-4

CDR3nt: TGTGCCAGCAGCAACCGGGACAGGGTAGTTTCTGAGCAGTTCTTC
CDR3aa: CASSNRDRVVSEQFF
d_gene: TRBD1
v_gene: TRBV9
abundance: NA
j_gene: TRBJ2-1

CDR3nt: TGTGCCAGCAGTTTAGGGGGACAGGGGTCCTACGAGCAGTACTTC
CDR3aa: CASSLGGQGSYEQYF
d_gene: TRBD1
v_gene: TRBV28
abundance: few
j_gene: TRBJ2-7

CDR3nt: TGTGCCAGCAGTGAGGCAGGGGTGAGTGGCTACACCTTC
CDR3aa: CASSEAGVSGYTF
d_gene: NA
v_gene: TRBV6-1
abundance: NA
j_gene: TRBJ1-2

CDR3nt: TGTGCCAGCGGGAGAGGACAGGGGGGGAATGAGCAGTTCTTC
CDR3aa: CASGRGQGGNEQFF
d_gene: TRBD1
v_gene: TRBV7-2
abundance: few
j_gene: TRBJ2-1

CDR3nt: TGTGCCAGCAGCTTGGAAGGGGACTTCACAGATACGCAGTATTTT
CDR3aa: CASSLEGDFTDTQYF
d_gene: NA
v_gene: TRBV5-8
abundance: NA
j_gene: TRBJ2-3

CDR3nt: TGTGCCAGCAGCTTAAGCGGGGGGTGGGCCACCGGGGAGCTGTTTTTT
CDR3aa: CASSLSGGWATGELFF
d_gene: TRBD2
v_gene: TRBV7-2
abundance: NA
j_gene: TRBJ2-2

CDR3nt: TGTGCCAGCAGCGCAACCGGGACCAGACCTCCGAACGAGCAGTACTTC
CDR3aa: CASSATGTRPPNEQYF
d_gene: NA
v_gene: TRBV7-9
abundance: NA
j_gene: TRBJ2-7

CDR3nt: TGTGCCAGCAGCACCCGACAGGGGGCCTTAACTAATGGCTACACCTTC
CDR3aa: CASSTRQGALTNGYTF
d_gene: TRBD1
v_gene: TRBV9
abundance: NA
j_gene: TRBJ1-2

CDR3nt: TGTGCCAGCAGCTATTTTCCGGGGGACAGGGGAAATACCGGGGAGCTGTTTTTT
CDR3aa: CASSYFPGDRGNTGELFF
d_gene: TRBD1
v_gene: TRBV11-2
abundance: NA
j_gene: TRBJ2-2

CDR3nt: TGTGCCAGCAGTTACTCGACTAGGGGTACTGAAGCTTTCTTT
CDR3aa: CASSYSTRGTEAFF
d_gene: NA
v_gene: TRBV6-5
abundance: NA
j_gene: TRBJ1-1

CDR3nt: TGTGCCACCAGCCCGGGTGGGAATGAGCAGTTCTTC
CDR3aa: CATSPGGNEQFF
d_gene: NA
v_gene: TRBV15
abundance: NA
j_gene: TRBJ2-1